What follows is one TCR beta chain and its context. Its antigen is undetermined. This record comes from a study of identical twins. TCRdb independently ran MiXCR on the 5' RACE reads; one entry per CDR3 protein. Among 240,000 or so distinct CDR3 sequences listed, 7% were seen once. The donor group consisted entirely of healthy Caucasians. Trimming removed 2 bases from V and 8 bases from J; junction bases left unmatched: 29. The germline V gene encodes CDR1 SGHTA and CDR2 FQGNSA. The CDR3 length is 22 residues. General study points: Abundant beta clonotypes from cord blood had fewer insertions, unlike memory repertoires, which showed none. Shared out-of-frame alpha sequences (those common to twins) showed excess low generation probability.

These data were also filed under a second study, of yellow fever vaccine responses in identical twins.

V gene TRBV7-2 combines with J gene TRBJ2-1, with TRBD2 identical over 8 bases. The origin of this receptor is a woman aged 18-29 years in good health. Sample: memory (CD45RO+) T cells sorted from blood. The CDR3 sequence is CASSLQKGGFETSAIRWDEQFF. The CDR3, as DNA: TGTGCCAGCAGCTTACAGAAGGGGGGGTTCGAGACTAGCGCAATTAGATGGGATGAGCAGTTCTTC.